A selection of T cell receptor beta chains follows, all from one sample in a study of blood T cell repertoires in COVID-19. Only in-frame clones appear in the TCRdb table, and some are missing; sequencing was by immunoSEQ multiplex PCR. Of a few hundred thousand clones in the sample, approximately 90% were seen once. Sequencing was carried out using peripheral blood. The receptors were sampled from a woman in her thirties or forties with acute or convalescent COVID-19. Each CDR3 is given with its conserved first and last residue. The D gene is left open where the match is weak. The size entry is marked missing in some rows and otherwise reads once, few, many or a size class.

d_gene	v_gene	abundance	j_gene	CDR3aa	CDR3nt
.	TRBV6-1	.	TRBJ2-1	CASSEPGQGSYNEQFF	TGTGCCAGCAGTGAACCGGGACAAGGCTCCTACAATGAGCAGTTCTTC
TRBD1	TRBV11-2	once	TRBJ1-2	CASSLGPGQLYGYTF	TGTGCCAGCAGCTTAGGGCCGGGACAGCTCTATGGCTACACCTTC
TRBD1	TRBV2	.	TRBJ1-6	CASSDGLTGTNSPLHF	TGTGCCAGCAGTGATGGTTTGACAGGGACCAATTCACCCCTCCACTTT
TRBD1	TRBV5-5	.	TRBJ1-1	CASSLANQGDTEAFF	TGTGCCAGCAGCTTGGCCAATCAGGGGGACACTGAAGCTTTCTTT
.	TRBV30	.	TRBJ1-2	CAWSRQRNYGYTF	TGTGCCTGGAGTAGGCAGCGGAACTATGGCTACACCTTC
.	TRBV6-5	.	TRBJ2-1	CASSYSTGSYNEQFF	TGTGCCAGCAGTTACTCAACGGGATCCTACAATGAGCAGTTCTTC
.	TRBV5-6	.	TRBJ1-1	CASSSNAGASTEAFF	TGTGCCAGCAGCTCGAACGCAGGCGCGAGCACTGAAGCTTTCTTT
TRBD2	TRBV18	.	TRBJ2-3	CASSPASGGAAPTQYF	TGTGCCAGCTCACCGGCTAGCGGGGGGGCCGCACCGACGCAGTATTTT
TRBD1	TRBV14	.	TRBJ1-5	CASSQGPLDRVSNQPQHF	TGTGCCAGCAGCCAAGGGCCTTTGGACAGGGTGAGCAATCAGCCCCAGCATTTT
.	TRBV6-6	.	TRBJ1-1	CASSYGRGTEAFF	TGTGCCAGCAGTTACGGACGGGGCACTGAAGCTTTCTTT
.	TRBV3-1/TRBV3-2	.	TRBJ2-3	CASSQGTNTDTQYF	TGTGCCAGCAGCCAAGGGACTAACACAGATACGCAGTATTTT
.	TRBV19	.	TRBJ2-1	CASSMTVSSYNEQFF	TGTGCCAGTAGTATGACAGTGAGCTCCTACAATGAGCAGTTCTTC
.	TRBV7-2	.	TRBJ1-2	CASSPGAPNYGYTF	TGTGCCAGCAGCCCAGGGGCCCCTAACTATGGCTACACCTTC
TRBD1	TRBV7-8	.	TRBJ2-5	CASTTRLRDRGQETQYF	TGTGCCAGCACCACCCGGTTGAGGGACAGGGGCCAAGAGACCCAGTACTTC
TRBD2	TRBV5-5	once	TRBJ2-5	CASSFLAGGRETQYF	TGTGCCAGCAGCTTTCTAGCGGGGGGGCGAGAGACCCAGTACTTC
.	TRBV10-3	.	TRBJ1-2	CAIRDKGDYGYTF	TGTGCCATCAGGGACAAGGGGGACTATGGCTACACCTTC
.	TRBV5-1	.	TRBJ2-1	CASSSRVPPYNEQFF	TGCGCCAGCAGCTCTCGGGTCCCACCCTACAATGAGCAGTTCTTC
.	TRBV2	.	TRBJ1-1	CASSDQGRTNTEAFF	TGTGCCAGCAGCGATCAGGGGAGAACAAACACTGAAGCTTTCTTT
.	TRBV5-8	once	TRBJ1-1	CASSPGHPNTEAFF	TGTGCCAGCAGCCCGGGACACCCGAACACTGAAGCTTTCTTT
.	TRBV5-1	.	TRBJ1-5	CASSFDNPSNQPQHF	TGCGCCAGCAGCTTCGACAATCCCAGCAATCAGCCCCAGCATTTT
.	TRBV19	.	TRBJ2-2	CASRDTGDTGELFF	TGTGCCAGTCGGGACACCGGGGACACCGGGGAGCTGTTTTTT
.	TRBV30	.	TRBJ1-2	CAWRAATWGLGGINGYTF	TGTGCCTGGAGAGCGGCTACGTGGGGTTTAGGAGGAATTAATGGCTACACCTTC
TRBD1	TRBV24-1	.	TRBJ1-5	CATSDSIGQEFNQPQHF	TGTGCCACCAGTGACTCTATAGGACAGGAGTTCAATCAGCCCCAGCATTTT
.	TRBV9	once	TRBJ2-3	CASSVVSGSTDTQYF	TGTGCCAGCAGCGTAGTTTCAGGTTCAACAGATACGCAGTATTTT
.	TRBV9	.	TRBJ2-2	CASSVVGGPNTGELFF	TGTGCCAGCAGCGTAGTCGGGGGGCCGAACACCGGGGAGCTGTTTTTT
TRBD1	TRBV5-6	.	TRBJ1-2	CASSYGTGSGYTF	TGTGCCAGCAGTTATGGGACAGGGAGCGGCTACACCTTC
.	TRBV7-8	.	TRBJ2-2	CASSLRGGGRRNTGELFF	TGTGCCAGCAGCTTAAGAGGGGGGGGACGCAGGAACACCGGGGAGCTGTTTTTT
TRBD1	TRBV4-2	.	TRBJ1-3	CASSPGQARGNTIYF	TGTGCCAGCAGCCCCGGACAGGCCCGCGGCAACACCATATATTTT
TRBD1	TRBV5-1	.	TRBJ2-3	CASSRGQGSTDTQYF	TGCGCCAGCAGCCGCGGACAGGGAAGCACAGATACGCAGTATTTT
TRBD2	TRBV5-1	.	TRBJ2-5	CASSSAAGGFQETQYF	TGCGCCAGCAGCTCAGCGGCGGGGGGGTTCCAAGAGACCCAGTACTTC
.	TRBV30	few	TRBJ1-3	CAWSWWAAGSSGNTIYF	TGTGCCTGGAGCTGGTGGGCAGCCGGGAGCTCTGGAAACACCATATATTTT
TRBD2	TRBV11-3	.	TRBJ2-1	CASSLNGAGDNEQFF	TGTGCCAGCAGCTTAAATGGGGCGGGGGACAATGAGCAGTTCTTC
.	TRBV25-1	.	TRBJ1-2	CASSEYGREGGYGYTF	TGTGCCAGCAGTGAATATGGCCGGGAGGGAGGCTATGGCTACACCTTC
.	TRBV9	.	TRBJ1-1	CASSARGWGTEAFF	TGTGCCAGCAGCGCTAGGGGATGGGGCACTGAAGCTTTCTTT
.	TRBV19	.	TRBJ1-4	CASSIGQVNEKLFF	TGTGCCAGTAGTATAGGACAAGTTAATGAAAAACTGTTTTTT
TRBD2	TRBV2	.	TRBJ2-1	CASSELAGAINEQFF	TGTGCCAGCAGTGAGCTAGCGGGGGCTATTAATGAGCAGTTCTTC
.	TRBV15	.	TRBJ1-5	CATSRTGLDQPQHF	TGTGCCACCAGCCGAACAGGGTTGGATCAGCCCCAGCATTTT
.	TRBV28	.	TRBJ2-5	CASTVNQETQYF	TGTGCCAGCACGGTCAATCAAGAGACCCAGTACTTC
TRBD1	TRBV5-1	few	TRBJ2-3	CASSLQGAPDTQYF	TGCGCCAGCAGCTTGCAGGGGGCGCCAGATACGCAGTATTTT
.	TRBV6-5	.	TRBJ1-2	CASSYLGRTNYGYTF	TGTGCCAGCAGTTACCTCGGGAGAACTAACTATGGCTACACCTTC
TRBD1	TRBV11-2	.	TRBJ1-1	CASSPGTANTEAFF	TGTGCCAGCAGCCCCGGGACAGCGAACACTGAAGCTTTCTTT